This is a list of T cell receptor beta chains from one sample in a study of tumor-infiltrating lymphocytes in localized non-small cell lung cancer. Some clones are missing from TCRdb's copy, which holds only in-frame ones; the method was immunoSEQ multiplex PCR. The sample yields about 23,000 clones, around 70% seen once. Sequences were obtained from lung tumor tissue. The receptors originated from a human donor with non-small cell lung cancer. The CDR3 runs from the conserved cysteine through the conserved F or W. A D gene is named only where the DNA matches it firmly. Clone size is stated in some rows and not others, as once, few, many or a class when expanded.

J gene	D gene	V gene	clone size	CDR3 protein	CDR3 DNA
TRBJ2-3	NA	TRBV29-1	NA	CSGRTSTDTQYF	TGCAGCGGGAGAACTAGCACAGATACGCAGTATTTT
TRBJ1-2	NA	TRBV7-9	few	CASSSGFDYGYTF	TGTGCCAGCAGCTCAGGGTTCGACTATGGCTACACCTTC
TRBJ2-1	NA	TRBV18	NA	CASSPPAYSEQFF	TGTGCCAGCTCACCGCCTGCTTACAGTGAGCAGTTCTTC
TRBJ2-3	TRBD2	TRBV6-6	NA	CASSLEAGGVPDTQYF	TGTGCCAGCAGTTTAGAGGCGGGAGGAGTTCCAGATACGCAGTATTTT
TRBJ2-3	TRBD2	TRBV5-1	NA	CASSLGLAGDDTQYF	TGCGCCAGCAGCTTGGGACTAGCGGGAGACGATACGCAGTATTTT
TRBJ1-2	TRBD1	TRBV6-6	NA	CASRTPGTGNYGYTF	TGTGCCAGCAGGACCCCCGGGACAGGGAACTATGGCTACACCTTC
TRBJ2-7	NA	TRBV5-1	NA	CASSLASKQYF	TGCGCCAGCAGCTTGGCCTCCAAGCAGTACTTC
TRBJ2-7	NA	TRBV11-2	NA	CASTKGAGSSYEQYF	TGTGCCAGCACCAAAGGAGCGGGCAGCTCCTACGAGCAGTACTTC
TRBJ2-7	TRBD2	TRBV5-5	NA	CASSLRGGEGRSEQYF	TGTGCCAGCAGCCTCCGTGGGGGGGAGGGCCGGTCCGAGCAGTACTTC
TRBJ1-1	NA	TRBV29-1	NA	CSVEDPWGEEAFF	TGCAGCGTTGAAGATCCTTGGGGAGAGGAAGCTTTCTTT
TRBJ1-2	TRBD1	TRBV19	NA	CASHREPGQFSSNYGYTF	TGTGCCAGCCACCGGGAACCGGGACAGTTTTCTTCTAACTATGGCTACACCTTC
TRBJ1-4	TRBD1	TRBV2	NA	CASSDSGGYEKLFF	TGTGCCAGCAGTGACTCAGGGGGCTATGAAAAACTGTTTTTT
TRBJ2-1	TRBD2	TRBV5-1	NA	CASSLLGLAGGLYNEQFF	TGCGCCAGCAGCTTGCTAGGGCTAGCGGGAGGGCTATACAATGAGCAGTTCTTC
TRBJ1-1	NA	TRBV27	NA	CASSLGPYTEAFF	TGTGCCAGCAGTTTAGGACCGTACACTGAAGCTTTCTTT
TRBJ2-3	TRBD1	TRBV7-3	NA	CASSRDRGNTDTQYF	TGTGCCAGCAGCCGGGACAGGGGGAACACAGATACGCAGTATTTT
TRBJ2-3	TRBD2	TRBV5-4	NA	CASSLGTSGSPTDTQYF	TGTGCCAGCAGCTTGGGGACTAGCGGGAGCCCCACAGATACGCAGTATTTT
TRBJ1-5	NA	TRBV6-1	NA	CASSERTPYSNQPQHF	TGTGCCAGCAGTGAAAGGACACCTTATAGCAATCAGCCCCAGCATTTT
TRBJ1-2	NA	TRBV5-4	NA	CASSLGDMNYGYTF	TGTGCCAGCAGCTTGGGGGATATGAACTATGGCTACACCTTC
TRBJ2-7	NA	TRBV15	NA	CATSREGLSYEQYF	TGTGCCACCAGCAGAGAAGGACTGTCCTACGAGCAGTACTTC
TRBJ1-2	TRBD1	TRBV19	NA	CASSSGTAVYGYTF	TGTGCCAGTAGTAGTGGGACAGCTGTCTATGGCTACACCTTC
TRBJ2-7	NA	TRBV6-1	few	CASSEEGSYYEQYF	TGTGCCAGCAGTGAAGAGGGCAGTTACTACGAGCAGTACTTC
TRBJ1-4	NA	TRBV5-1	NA	CASSLNQGEKLFF	TGCGCCAGCAGCCTGAACCAGGGTGAAAAACTGTTTTTT
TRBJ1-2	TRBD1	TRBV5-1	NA	CASSLAGQGLQSGYTF	TGCGCCAGCAGCTTGGCGGGACAGGGGCTTCAGTCTGGCTACACCTTC
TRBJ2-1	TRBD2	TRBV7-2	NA	CASSLGGTSGILFF	TGTGCCAGCAGCTTAGGGGGGACTAGCGGGATCCTGTTCTTC
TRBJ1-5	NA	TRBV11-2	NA	CASSPDGGRQPQHF	TGTGCCAGCAGCCCCGATGGGGGGCGCCAGCCCCAGCATTTT
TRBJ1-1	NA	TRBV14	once	CASSRYRRHRAEAFF	TGTGCCAGCAGCCGATACAGACGCCACAGGGCCGAAGCTTTCTTT
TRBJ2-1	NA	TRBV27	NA	CASSYQRGTGLYNEQFF	TGTGCCAGCAGTTACCAGCGGGGGACAGGCCTCTACAATGAGCAGTTCTTC
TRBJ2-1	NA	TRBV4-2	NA	CASSLLAGEQFF	TGTGCCAGCAGCTTGCTAGCTGGTGAGCAGTTCTTC
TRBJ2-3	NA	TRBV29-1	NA	CSVYPATADTQYF	TGCAGCGTCTACCCTGCGACAGCAGATACGCAGTATTTT
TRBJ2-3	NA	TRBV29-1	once	CSVLLLGFGGADTQYF	TGCAGCGTTCTACTATTAGGATTTGGGGGAGCAGATACGCAGTATTTT
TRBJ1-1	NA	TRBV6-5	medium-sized	CASSSTGGAFF	TGTGCCAGCAGTTCCACGGGCGGCGCTTTCTTT
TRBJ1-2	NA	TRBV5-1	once	CASSLDSATNGYTF	TGCGCCAGCAGCCTGGACAGCGCGACTAATGGCTACACCTTC
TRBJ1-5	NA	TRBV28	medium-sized	CASSLEGQKPQHF	TGTGCCAGCAGTTTGGAGGGACAAAAGCCCCAGCATTTT
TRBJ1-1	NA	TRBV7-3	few	CASSLTGIGDTEAFF	TGTGCCAGCAGCTTAACGGGTATAGGGGACACTGAAGCTTTCTTT
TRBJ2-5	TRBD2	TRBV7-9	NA	CASSYLAGGQETQYF	TGTGCCAGCAGCTATCTAGCGGGAGGGCAAGAGACCCAGTACTTC
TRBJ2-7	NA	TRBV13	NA	CASSLRRESYEQYF	TGTGCCAGCAGCTTAAGGCGGGAATCCTACGAGCAGTACTTC
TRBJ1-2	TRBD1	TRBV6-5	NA	CASKPTGAGDYGYTF	TGTGCCAGCAAACCTACAGGGGCCGGGGACTATGGCTACACCTTC
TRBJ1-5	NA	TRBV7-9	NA	CASSLIGQPQHF	TGTGCCAGCAGCTTAATTGGTCAGCCCCAGCATTTT
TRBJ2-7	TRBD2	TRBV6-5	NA	CARTGLPKDEQYF	TGTGCCAGGACGGGACTACCTAAGGACGAGCAGTACTTC
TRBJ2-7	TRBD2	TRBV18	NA	CASSPPGRSYEQYF	TGTGCCAGCTCACCCCCCGGGAGGTCCTACGAGCAGTACTTC
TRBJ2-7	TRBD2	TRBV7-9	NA	CASSLGLAGVTYEQYF	TGTGCCAGCAGCTTAGGTCTAGCGGGAGTAACCTACGAGCAGTACTTC
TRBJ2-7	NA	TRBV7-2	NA	CASSLAVSSGYEQYF	TGTGCCAGCAGCTTAGCAGTCTCGAGTGGTTACGAGCAGTACTTC
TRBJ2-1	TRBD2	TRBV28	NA	CASKREYEQFF	TGTGCCAGCAAGCGGGAGTATGAGCAGTTCTTC
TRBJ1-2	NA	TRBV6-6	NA	CASSLDGVGGYTF	TGTGCCAGCAGTCTCGACGGAGTAGGGGGCTACACCTTC
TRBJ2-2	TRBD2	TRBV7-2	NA	CASTQNLAGAGELFF	TGTGCCAGCACCCAAAATCTAGCGGGAGCCGGGGAGCTGTTTTTT
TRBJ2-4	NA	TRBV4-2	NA	CASSQGLQGNIQYF	TGTGCCAGCAGCCAAGGGCTCCAAGGGAACATTCAGTACTTC
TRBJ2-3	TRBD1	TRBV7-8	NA	CASRETGRADTQYF	TGTGCCAGCAGGGAGACAGGGAGAGCAGATACGCAGTATTTT
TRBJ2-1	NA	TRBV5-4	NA	CASSLERGNSYNEQFF	TGTGCCAGCAGCTTGGAACGGGGGAACTCCTACAATGAGCAGTTCTTC
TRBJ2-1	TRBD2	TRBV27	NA	CASSPGSGRISYNEQFF	TGTGCCAGCAGTCCCGGGAGCGGGAGAATTTCCTACAATGAGCAGTTCTTC
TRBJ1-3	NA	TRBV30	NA	CACTPGQGNTIYF	TGTGCCTGTACACCGGGACAAGGAAACACCATATATTTT
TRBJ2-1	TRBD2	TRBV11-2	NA	CASSWGGGATHNEQFF	TGTGCCAGCAGCTGGGGCGGGGGGGCGACCCACAATGAGCAGTTCTTC
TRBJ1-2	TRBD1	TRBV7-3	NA	CASSPTGGRYGYTF	TGTGCCAGCAGCCCGACAGGGGGTCGGTATGGCTACACCTTC
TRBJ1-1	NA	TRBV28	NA	CASSLIQSQGLRNTEAFF	TGTGCCAGCAGTTTGATCCAATCTCAGGGATTGAGGAACACTGAAGCTTTCTTT
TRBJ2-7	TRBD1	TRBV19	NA	CASSMAGTGHSYEQYF	TGTGCCAGTAGTATGGCCGGGACAGGACACTCCTACGAGCAGTACTTC
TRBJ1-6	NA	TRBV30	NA	CAWSDVKSPLHF	TGTGCCTGGAGTGACGTTAAGTCACCCCTCCACTTT
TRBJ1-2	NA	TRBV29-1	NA	CSAGDDNYGYTF	TGCAGCGCGGGAGATGATAACTATGGCTACACCTTC
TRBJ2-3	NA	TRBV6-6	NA	CASRWGFSTDTQYF	TGTGCCAGCAGGTGGGGTTTTAGCACAGATACGCAGTATTTT
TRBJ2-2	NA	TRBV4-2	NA	CASSQISNTGELFF	TGTGCCAGCAGCCAAATTAGTAACACCGGGGAGCTGTTTTTT
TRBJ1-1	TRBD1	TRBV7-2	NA	CASSPREPRGTEAFF	TGTGCCAGCAGCCCCCGGGAGCCCAGGGGGACTGAAGCTTTCTTT
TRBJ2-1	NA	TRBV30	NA	CAWSPFRGAYSYNEQFF	TGTGCCTGGAGTCCCTTCCGCGGCGCCTACTCCTACAATGAGCAGTTCTTC